Listed here are 17 T cell receptor beta chains from one sample, sequenced in a study of T cells in Graves' hyperthyroidism and ophthalmopathy. TCR beta CDR3 region amplification was performed from RNA transcripts. The primer set for the first-round RT-PCR of the TCR CDR3 was HTBI. In TCRdb, the multiplex PCR reads were re-called with MiXCR into one record per CDR3 protein. The sample yields 450,000 to 600,000 distinct CDR3 sequences, just under 20% seen once. What was sequenced was blood. The receptor set was obtained from a man aged 35 to 55 with Graves' ophthalmopathy.

This clonotype was picked up a small number of times. This sequence joins TRBV28 and TRBJ1-2, with D unresolved. This CDR3 has 15 residues. The germline gives CDR1 MDHEN, CDR2 SYDVKM. V shed 5 bases and J shed 4 bases, with 17 bases lying between them. This CDR3 reads CASSPLPAGSYGYTF. DNA for the CDR3: TGTGCCAGCAGTCCACTCCCCGCGGGTAGCTATGGCTACACCTTC.

The chain recombines TRBV2 with TRBJ2-2; TRBD1 aligns across 7 bases. V was pared by 4 bases and J by 5 bases, with 1 base of the junction left unmatched. Germline CDR1 and CDR2: SNHLY and FYNNEI. This CDR3 comprises 13 residues. This chain's CDR3 is CASSVTGTGELFF. DNA for the CDR3: TGTGCCAGCAGTGTGACAGGGACCGGGGAGCTGTTTTTT. Full variable domain (outside the CDR3, taken from reference TRBV2 and TRBJ2-2): EPEVTQTPSHQVTQMGQEVILRCVPISNHLYFYWYRQILGQKVEFLVSFYNNEISEKSEIFDDQFSVERPDGSNFTLKIRSTKLEDSAMYFCASSVTGTGELFFGEGSRLTVL.

V is TRBV13 and J is TRBJ1-4; TRBD1 might be the D (6 bases). V was shortened by 3 bases and J by 5 bases, with 13 bases between the two germline ends. This CDR3 is built from 15 residues. Germline V gene data show CDR1 as PRHDT and CDR2 as FYEKMQ (reference sequence). Here the CDR3 DNA reads TGTGCCAGCAGCTTTGGGGGGGCGTCGAATGAAAAACTGTTTTTT. This encodes CASSFGGASNEKLFF.

The genes are TRBV7-3 and TRBJ2-1; no clear D. The V gene lost 5 bases and the J gene lost 7 bases, with 12 bases spanning the gap. The CDR3 extends over 13 amino acids. CDR1 is SGHTA, CDR2 FQGTGA, per germline. Here the CDR3 reads CASSPKGLNEQFF. In DNA, the CDR3 is TGTGCCAGCAGCCCTAAAGGCTTAAATGAGCAGTTCTTC.

The sample holds a few counts of this clonotype. The chain joins TRBV7-2 to TRBJ2-7; 8 bases match TRBD2. With V trimmed by 1 base and J by 7 bases, 15 bases remained unmatched. Germline CDR1 and CDR2: SGHTA and FQGNSA. The CDR3 is 17 residues long. CDR3 bases: TGTGCCAGCAGCTTAGTAGGTAGCGGGGTCCTTACGCGTGAGCAGTACTTC. This codes for CASSLVGSGVLTREQYF.

In this sample, this clonotype turned up many times. The chain is built from TRBV5-1 and TRBJ2-3; D is ambiguous. The germline V gene has CDR1 SGHRS and CDR2 YFSETQ. The CDR3 has 13 amino acids. V shed 1 base and J shed 2 bases, with 5 bases lying between them. The CDR3 spells CASSLPTTDTQYF. The CDR3 coding sequence is TGCGCCAGCAGCTTGCCGACCACAGATACGCAGTATTTT.

At least ten counts were recorded for this clonotype. This sequence joins TRBV6-5 and TRBJ1-4; a weak D match, TRBD1 (6 bases). The V gene lost 2 bases and the J gene lost 7 bases, with 14 bases spanning the gap. The CDR3 is 15 residues long. The V gene's germline CDR1 is MNHEY and CDR2 SVGAGI. This CDR3 is CASSYTGTGAEKLFF. The CDR3 bases are TGTGCCAGCAGTTACACCGGGACGGGGGCTGAAAAACTGTTTTTT.

The chain employs TRBV20-1 and TRBJ1-2; TRBD1 agrees at 10 bases. CDR3 length: 15 amino acids. The germline gives CDR1 DFQATT, CDR2 SNEGSKA (reference sequence). V lost 2 bases, J lost 8 bases, and 11 bases stayed unmatched. The CDR3 sequence: CSARIPGQGSRGYTF. The CDR3 coding sequence is TGCAGTGCTAGAATACCGGGACAGGGGTCCAGGGGCTACACCTTC.

In this sample, this clonotype turned up a few times. This rearrangement joins TRBV6-2 or TRBV6-3 to TRBJ1-1; D unresolved. Trimming stripped 5 bases from V and 0 bases from J, with 13 bases between. The CDR3 length is 15 residues. Per the germline V gene, CDR1 is MNHEY and CDR2 is SVGEGT. The CDR3 reads CASSPSLLMNTEAFF. The DNA for the CDR3 is TGTGCCAGCAGTCCAAGCCTTTTAATGAACACTGAAGCTTTCTTT.

This chain connects TRBV7-9 to TRBJ2-7; 10 nucleotides align to TRBD2. Germline V gene lookup returns CDR1 SEHNR and CDR2 FQNEAQ (reference sequence). V lost 1 base to trimming and J lost 6 bases; unmatched junction nucleotides: 9. The CDR3 has 16 amino acids. CDR3 amino acids: CASSLGSSGRTGEQYF. The CDR3 bases are TGTGCCAGCAGCTTAGGTAGTAGCGGGAGGACGGGCGAGCAGTACTTC.

This clonotype has a count of ten or more. The V and J genes are TRBV30 and TRBJ2-4, with TRBD2 matching 9 bases. The CDR3 length is 13 residues. V trimming: 4 bases; J trimming: 6 bases; junction bases outside the gene matches: 4. Germline assignment: CDR1 GTSNPN and CDR2 SVGIG (reference sequence). DNA for the CDR3: TGTGCCTGGACGCGGGAGGGCGGAAACATTCAGTACTTC. Residues: CAWTREGGNIQYF.

The J gene is TRBJ1-2, the V gene TRBV28, with TRBD1 as a possible D gene (5 bases). V lost 10 bases, J lost 0 bases, and 18 bases lay in between. CDR3 length: 15 residues. Germline CDR1 reads MDHEN; CDR2 reads SYDVKM. In DNA, the CDR3 is TGTGCCAACAGCCTCAGGGCCCTAGCTAACTATGGCTACACCTTC. Amino acids: CANSLRALANYGYTF.

The chain couples TRBV11-3 to TRBJ2-5; D is uncertain. The CDR3 runs 14 residues. The germline V and J ends were trimmed by 1 base and 5 bases, with 11 bases remaining between them. Germline V gene sequence: CDR1 SGHNT, CDR2 YENEEA. The DNA for the CDR3 is TGTGCCAGCAGCTTAGGATGGGCGCAGGAGACCCAGTACTTC. Translating gives CASSLGWAQETQYF.

The sample holds a few counts of this clonotype. The gene calls are TRBV30 and TRBJ1-2, with D unclear. The V gene lost 3 bases and the J gene lost 4 bases, with 12 bases spanning the gap. Looked up from germline, CDR1 is GTSNPN and CDR2 is SVGIG (reference sequence). The CDR3 is made up of 13 amino acids. The CDR3 spells CAWRPGPTYGYTF. The CDR3, as DNA: TGTGCCTGGAGGCCTGGGCCCACCTATGGCTACACCTTC.

The chain combines TRBV10-3 with TRBJ1-1, with TRBD1 matching over 8 bases. The length of the CDR3 is 11 residues. Germline assignment: CDR1 ENHRY and CDR2 SYGVKD. Trimming cost V 4 bases and J 10 bases; bases outside gene matches: 2. For the CDR3, the DNA is TGTGCCATCAGTGCCGACAGGGGAGCTTTCTTT. It specifies CAISADRGAFF.

Remarks on this clonotype: A much larger clone lies a single base off, so this may be a read error. V is TRBV12-3 or TRBV12-4 and J is TRBJ2-1; 12 positions match TRBD2. V gave up 5 bases and J gave up 7 bases; unmatched junction bases: 9. The CDR3 loop spans 16 amino acids. CDR3 sequence (DNA): TGTGCCAGCAGTATCTTCCCTAGCGGGGGGGCTAATGAGCAGTTCTTC. Protein sequence: CASSIFPSGGANEQFF.

In this sample, this clonotype turned up a few times. V usage is TRBV27 and J usage is TRBJ2-2; 8 positions agree with TRBD1. The CDR3 extends over 13 amino acids. Germline lookup yields CDR1 MNHEY and CDR2 SMNVEV (reference sequence). J lost 7 bases, V lost 5 bases, and 3 bases had no gene match. This CDR3 is CASSITGGGELFF. The CDR3 nucleotides are TGTGCCAGCAGTATTACAGGGGGCGGGGAGCTGTTTTTT.